The entry below describes one T cell receptor beta chain. Trimming cost V 3 bases and J 11 bases, with 8 bases left between them. CDR3 length: 12 amino acids. Germline lookup yields CDR1 LNHDA and CDR2 SQIVND (reference sequence). This sample is drawn from a study of cytomegalovirus exposure and HLA in healthy donors. Both 60 Vbeta primers and 13 Jbeta primers went into the PCR. Only in-frame clones appear in the TCRdb table, and some are missing; sequencing was by immunoSEQ multiplex PCR. The table lists around 30,000 clones, about 63% of them singletons, with under 25% in the top ten. What was sequenced was PBMCs. The J gene is TRBJ1-6, the V gene TRBV19, with D hard to call. This TCR was sampled from a man aged 45-60 years in good health and CMV-seropositive. The DNA for the CDR3 is TGTGCCAGTAGTATCACCGGGGCACCCCTCCACTTT. Residues: CASSITGAPLHF.